This TCR beta chain came from a study of blood T cells in healthy people across ages. On the study more broadly: Template switching caught about one barcoded beta molecule for each two T cells. Broader study findings: Older individuals had lower TCR beta diversity per million T cells (the decline was roughly linear).

The CDR3 is made up of 15 amino acids. In germline, CDR1 is MNHEY, CDR2 SVGAGI. V trimming: 6 bases; J trimming: 8 bases; junction bases outside the gene matches: 13. Points on this clonotype: The antigen is undetermined.

It was with a sample-barcoded 5' primer and a J-beta primer mix that a second PCR of about 6 to 12 cycles was run. Individual samples furnished no less than 2.5 million CDR3-containing paired-end reads apiece. Each CDR3 protein is one row after TCRdb ran MiXCR on the 5' RACE reads. Altogether about 1 million distinct CDR3 sequences are present, less than 50% being singletons, with the ten largest covering approximately 17%. The chain couples TRBV6-5 to TRBJ2-3; 8 bases are shared with TRBD2. The sample taken for sequencing was blood. This sequence originates from a woman aged 60-70 years in good health. The CDR3 region has the DNA TGTGCCAGCAGCCGGGAGGGGCCCGTCGGGGGTACGCAGTATTTT. Protein: CASSREGPVGGTQYF.